Described below is a single T cell receptor beta chain sequence and its context. Its target is not known. The data were produced by immunoSEQ multiplex PCR, yet TCRdb's version contains in-frame clones alone and is incomplete. Altogether around 77,000 clones are present, 95% to 98% being singletons, with the ten largest covering 0.56%. The sample is drawn from a study of Tregs in tolerant kidney transplant recipients. Study results and limitations: Biological reproducibility was not directly addressed, but technical replication error appeared minimal. Expanding Tregs on activated donor B cells appeared to best identify donor-specific TCRbeta clones. Findings come from small patient numbers and require larger validation.

Thawed PBMCs were FACS-sorted into unstimulated CD4+CD25+CD127- regulatory T cells, CD4+CD25- non-regulatory cells, CD4 and CD8 cells. CDR1 and CDR2 (germline): SEHNR, FQNEAQ (reference sequence). Trimming left V 4 bases short and J 4 bases short, with 13 bases between. This CDR3 is 14 amino acids long. This clonotype was obtained from a human donor who received a combined kidney and bone marrow transplant. The chain links TRBV7-9 to TRBJ1-1; a possible D gene is TRBD1 (6 bases). Source: CD4+ T cells from blood, taken before the transplant. This chain's CDR3 is CASSSSRGSTEAFF. DNA of the CDR3: TGTGCCAGCAGCTCTTCAAGGGGGAGCACTGAAGCTTTCTTT.